Following are 16 T cell receptor beta chains from one sample sequenced in a study of CD4 T cells in relation to SARS-CoV-2 and coronaviruses. Their antigen targets remain unknown. The unexposed donors gave CD4+ T cells in 2011-2018, prior to COVID-19. Isolation of CD4+ T cells took place after 10 days in culture. Method: immunoSEQ multiplex PCR; TCRdb's copy keeps in-frame clones and lacks some. The sample shows approximately 20,000 clones, roughly 70% of them seen only once. Input material: CD4+ T cells from PBMCs, cultured in vitro. The origin of the receptors is a human donor in good health.

The rearrangement joins TRBV7-8 to TRBJ2-7, with 9 nucleotides matching TRBD2. The CDR3 is made up of 15 amino acids. The V segment lost 4 bases and the J segment 6 bases; nucleotides outside the gene matches: 10. CDR1 SGHVS and CDR2 FQNEAQ come from the germline V gene. In nucleotides, the CDR3 is TGTGCCAGCAGCTCCCTTAGCGGGAGACTGGGCGAGCAGTACTTC. It translates to CASSSLSGRLGEQYF.

This chain uses TRBV7-2 with TRBJ2-3; 10 nucleotides match TRBD2. Looked up from germline, CDR1 is SGHTA and CDR2 is FQGNSA. The CDR3 covers 15 residues. V lost 1 base to trimming and J lost 5 bases; unmatched junction nucleotides: 3. The CDR3: CASSLEASGGDTQYF. In nucleotides, the CDR3 is TGTGCCAGCAGCTTAGAGGCTAGCGGGGGAGATACGCAGTATTTT. Variable domain in full (rest from reference TRBV7-2 and TRBJ2-3): GAGVSQSPSNKVTEKGKDVELRCDPISGHTALYWYRQSLGQGLEFLIYFQGNSAPDKSGLPSDRFSAERTGGSVSTLTIQRTQQEDSAVYLCASSLEASGGDTQYFGPGTRLTVL.

In this sample, this clone turned up a few times. The V gene is TRBV4-3, the J gene TRBJ1-3, with D perhaps TRBD1 (5 bases). The CDR3 covers 14 residues. V lost 4 bases to trimming and J lost 4 bases, with 11 bases between them. From germline, CDR1 is LGHNA and CDR2 YSLEER. The CDR3: CASSPGGHGNTIYF. CDR3 nucleotide sequence: TGCGCCAGCAGCCCCGGGGGTCACGGAAACACCATATATTTT.

V is TRBV6-5 and J is TRBJ1-5; D uncertain. Germline V gene lookup returns CDR1 MNHEY and CDR2 SVGAGI. CDR3 length equals 15 residues. V was clipped by 6 bases and J by 1 base, with 13 bases between them. CDR3 residues: CASSGGVGSNQPQHF. The DNA for the CDR3 is TGTGCCAGCAGCGGCGGGGTAGGCAGCAATCAGCCCCAGCATTTT.

V is TRBV11-2 and J is TRBJ2-7; TRBD1 is a possible D gene (5 bases). Germline V gives CDR1 SGHAT, CDR2 FQNNGV. V shed 5 bases and J shed 9 bases, with 23 bases lying between them. This CDR3 is 15 amino acids long. The CDR3 loop is CASSPLRGSLVGQYF. The CDR3 DNA reads as TGTGCCAGCAGCCCTCTTAGGGGCTCCTTGGTAGGGCAGTACTTC.

In this sample, this clone turned up once. The chain links TRBV30 to TRBJ1-6, with D tentatively TRBD1 (6 bases). CDR1 and CDR2 (germline): GTSNPN, SVGIG (reference sequence). The CDR3 is 13 residues long. The ends were cut back, 2 bases at V and 7 bases at J, with 9 bases in the middle. Written as DNA, the CDR3 is TGTGCCTGGAGTCGAAGGGGGAATTCACCCCTCCACTTT. Protein: CAWSRRGNSPLHF.

This clone appeared a few times. The V and J genes are TRBV14 and TRBJ1-3; D may be TRBD1 (5 bases). Trimming took off 4 bases at V and 2 bases at J, with 15 bases between the two ends. CDR1 and CDR2 from the germline V gene are SGHDN and FVKESK. CDR3 length equals 16 residues. For the CDR3, the DNA is TGTGCCAGCAGCCCCCGGGGTTGGGGCGCTGGAAACACCATATATTTT. Its protein is CASSPRGWGAGNTIYF.

The rearrangement uses TRBV29-1 and TRBJ2-5, with TRBD2 matching over 9 bases. CDR1 is SQVTM and CDR2 is ANQGSEA in the germline V gene. The CDR3 length is 16 residues. The junction had 18 bases not matched to a gene; V was cut back by 8 bases and J by 5 bases. The CDR3 spells CSFRGGLAGRKETQYF. Here the CDR3 DNA reads TGCAGCTTTCGGGGGGGGCTAGCGGGGCGTAAGGAGACCCAGTACTTC.

CDR3 amino acids: CASSPQGSQTYGYTF. The CDR3 DNA sequence: TGTGCCAGCAGCCCCCAGGGATCGCAGACATATGGCTACACCTTC. The chain couples TRBV9 to TRBJ1-2; D might be TRBD1 (5 bases). Trimming left V 4 bases short and J 5 bases short, with 18 bases between. The CDR3 is 15 residues long. Germline CDR1 SGDLS, CDR2 YYNGEE.

The chain is built from TRBV10-3 and TRBJ2-7, with 8 bases that match TRBD1. Germline CDR1 reads ENHRY; CDR2 reads SYGVKD. Losses at the gene ends were 4 bases for V and 6 bases for J; bases not matched to a gene: 2. The CDR3 covers 12 residues. The CDR3 DNA follows: TGTGCCATCAGTGGGACAGGGCTCGAGCAGTACTTC. Translated: CAISGTGLEQYF.

The chain links TRBV3-1 (or the pseudogene TRBV3-2) to TRBJ2-5; tentatively, D is TRBD2 (5 bases). The CDR3 totals 13 residues. Deletions cut 7 bases from V and 2 bases from J, with 11 bases between. Germline V gives CDR1 LGHDT, CDR2 YNNKEL (reference sequence). The CDR3 here is CASNPTKQETQYF. DNA for the CDR3: TGTGCCAGCAATCCGACTAAGCAAGAGACCCAGTACTTC.

The chain uses TRBV7-2 and TRBJ2-3; TRBD2 matches at 9 bases. V lost 2 bases, J lost 1 base, and 4 bases stayed unmatched. The germline gives CDR1 SGHTA, CDR2 FQGNSA. The CDR3 runs 16 residues. In DNA, the CDR3 is TGTGCCAGCAGCTTACAAGCGGGGGGCCGCACAGATACGCAGTATTTT. Its protein is CASSLQAGGRTDTQYF.

J is TRBJ2-2 and V is TRBV4-2; TRBD2 agrees at 10 bases. Germline assignment: CDR1 LGHNA and CDR2 YNFKEQ. CDR3 length equals 18 residues. With 2 bases clipped from V and 0 bases from J, the junction kept 6 bases outside the gene matches. The CDR3 coding sequence is TGTGCCAGCAGCCAACTGGGACTAGCGCGTGCGAACACCGGGGAGCTGTTTTTT. Translation gives CASSQLGLARANTGELFF.

V is TRBV7-9 and J is TRBJ2-1; D is possibly TRBD2 (5 bases). Trimming left V 8 bases short and J 6 bases short, with 17 bases between. The CDR3 runs 14 residues. Germline assignment: CDR1 SEHNR and CDR2 FQNEAQ (reference sequence). CDR3 in amino acids: CASGSAPEGNEQFF. DNA of the CDR3: TGTGCCAGCGGATCTGCCCCCGAGGGCAATGAGCAGTTCTTC.

The chain couples TRBV4-1 to TRBJ1-2, with TRBD1 matching 8 bases. V lost 0 bases to trimming and J lost 8 bases; unmatched junction nucleotides: 14. The CDR3 is 17 amino acids. Germline CDR1 reads MGHRA; CDR2 reads YSYEKL. For the CDR3, the DNA is TGCGCCAGCAGCCAAGATCCTCGTGTCCAGGGGGCACCGGGCTACACCTTC. This sequence encodes CASSQDPRVQGAPGYTF.

This chain connects TRBV10-3 to TRBJ2-1; TRBD2 agrees at 10 bases. Trimming removed 6 bases from V and 9 bases from J; junction bases left unmatched: 11. CDR1 and CDR2 from the germline V gene are ENHRY and SYGVKD. This CDR3 is 15 amino acids long. The chain's CDR3 is CAISGRASGSGEQFF. For the CDR3, the DNA is TGTGCCATCAGCGGAAGGGCTAGCGGGAGTGGTGAGCAGTTCTTC.